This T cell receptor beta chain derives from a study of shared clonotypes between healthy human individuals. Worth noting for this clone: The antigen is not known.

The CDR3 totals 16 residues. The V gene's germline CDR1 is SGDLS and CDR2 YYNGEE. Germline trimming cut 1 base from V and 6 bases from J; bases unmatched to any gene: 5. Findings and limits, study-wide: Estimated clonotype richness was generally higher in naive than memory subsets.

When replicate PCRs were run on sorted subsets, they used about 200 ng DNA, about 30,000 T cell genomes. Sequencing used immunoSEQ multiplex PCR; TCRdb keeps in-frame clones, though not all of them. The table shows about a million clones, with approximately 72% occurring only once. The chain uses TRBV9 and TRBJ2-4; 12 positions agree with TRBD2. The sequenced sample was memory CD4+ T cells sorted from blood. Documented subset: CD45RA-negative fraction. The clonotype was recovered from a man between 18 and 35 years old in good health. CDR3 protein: CASSVNPTSGRNIQYF. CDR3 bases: TGTGCCAGCAGCGTAAACCCGACTAGCGGGAGAAACATTCAGTACTTC.